This entry is about one T cell receptor beta chain. Time point: patch test 2, 6 weeks after DPC sensitization. The treatment here: therapeutic diphenylcyclopropenone sensitization with weekly scalp DPC. Donors were 18 to 70-year-old alopecia patients suitable for DPC. Germline values: CDR1 SGHTA, CDR2 FQGTGA. The CDR3 has 14 amino acids. The junction had 3 bases not matched to a gene; V was cut back by 5 bases and J by 5 bases. This entry is derived from a study of human T cells and chemical hapten exposure. Study context: Investigators sensitized roughly 2 cm by roughly 2 cm of upper inner arm skin with 2% DPC. The variation in per-sample TCR yields arose mainly from small differences in pooled library volumes.

TCRdb re-called the RACE reads through MiXCR, storing one row per CDR3 protein. The repertoire consists of about 350,000 distinct CDR3 sequences, with roughly 6.3% occurring once and the leading ten covering less than 6.5%. This clonotype was sampled from a woman younger than 30 with alopecia areata. Some clones in this sample may be carry-over from other donors' samples. This specimen consisted of whole blood, obtained in connection with sensitization to the hapten diphenylcyclopropenone (DPC). J is TRBJ2-7 and V is TRBV7-3; 13 bases fit TRBD2. This chain's CDR3 is CASSPGLAGDEQYF. The CDR3 DNA reads TGTGCCAGCAGCCCCGGACTAGCGGGGGACGAGCAGTACTTC.